The next 26 T cell receptor beta chains were all read from a single sample in a study of T cells in Graves' hyperthyroidism and ophthalmopathy. RNA transcripts served as the template for amplifying TCR beta CDR3 regions. The TCR CDR3 was amplified in a first-round RT-PCR using the HTBI primer set. Each CDR3 protein is one row after TCRdb ran MiXCR on the multiplex PCR reads. The sample includes roughly 45,000 distinct CDR3 sequences, around 49% seen only once; the top ten take roughly 32%. The specimen sequenced was peripheral blood or thyroid tissue (not recorded which). These receptor sequences come from a woman aged 45 to 65 with Graves' hyperthyroidism.

The rearrangement uses TRBV15 and TRBJ2-7, with 14 bases lining up with TRBD2. Germline CDR1 LNHNV, CDR2 YYDKDF (reference sequence). With V trimmed by 8 bases and J by 6 bases, 6 bases remained unmatched. There are 14 residues in the CDR3. The CDR3 DNA follows: TGTGCCACCGCGACTAGCGGGAGGGCCTCCGAGCAGTACTTC. Amino acids: CATATSGRASEQYF. The whole variable domain, filled in from reference TRBV15 and TRBJ2-7, reads DAMVIQNPRYQVTQFGKPVTLSCSQTLNHNVMYWYQQKSSQAPKLLFHYYDKDFNNEADTPDNFQSRRPNTSFCFLDIRSPGLGDTAMYLCATATSGRASEQYFGPGTRLTVT.

The rearrangement uses TRBV10-3 and TRBJ1-1, with a possible D match to TRBD1 (5 bases). The germline gives CDR1 ENHRY, CDR2 SYGVKD. V lost 11 bases, J lost 10 bases, and 20 bases lay in between. CDR3 length: 12 residues. DNA of the CDR3: TGTGCCGCCCGACCGCCAGGGAGGTTAGCTTTCTTT. Protein sequence: CAARPPGRLAFF.

The genes are TRBV19 and TRBJ2-2, with D perhaps assigned TRBD1 or TRBD2 (5 bases each). Germline lookup yields CDR1 LNHDA and CDR2 SQIVND (reference sequence). The CDR3 is 15 amino acids. V was shortened by 9 bases and J by 6 bases, with 20 bases between the two germline ends. The CDR3 bases are TGTGCCAGCAGCTTAGCGATACAGGTAGCCGGGGAGCTGTTTTTT. Translating it yields CASSLAIQVAGELFF.

For this clonotype: At one end the junction does not follow the germline gene, possibly because of a read error. The rearrangement joins TRBV10-3 to TRBJ1-2; tentative D call: TRBD1 (6 bases). CDR3 length: 13 amino acids. Germline lookup yields CDR1 ENHRY and CDR2 SYGVKD. The DNA of the CDR3 is TGTGCCATCAGGGCCGCAGGGGCCTATGGCTGCACCTTC. Its protein product is CAIRAAGAYGCTF.

This clonotype appeared a few times. The genes are TRBV7-3 and TRBJ1-5; 12 nucleotides agree with TRBD1. The V gene end was trimmed by 5 bases and the J gene end by 2 bases; junction bases not matched to a gene: 13. Germline assignment: CDR1 SGHTA and CDR2 FQGTGA. The CDR3 runs to 19 residues. The CDR3 protein is CASSLLSGQGAEGNQPQHF. CDR3 DNA: TGTGCCAGCAGCCTCCTCTCGGGACAGGGGGCTGAAGGCAATCAGCCCCAGCATTTT.

For this clonotype: At one end the junction does not follow the germline gene, possibly because of a read error. The chain links TRBV4-1 to TRBJ1-2; 10 bases are shared with TRBD1. The CDR3 contains 17 residues. Germline V gives CDR1 MGHRA, CDR2 YSYEKL. The CDR3 region has the DNA TGCGCCAGCAGCCGCAACCGGGACAGGGGTCCCCTCTATGGCTACGCCTTC. As protein: CASSRNRDRGPLYGYAF.

V gene TRBV29-1 combines with J gene TRBJ2-7, with 8 bases identical to TRBD2. CDR1 and CDR2 from the germline V gene are SQVTM and ANQGSEA. After removal of 8 bases from V and 4 bases from J, the junction contained 10 bases not matched to a gene. The CDR3 is made up of 13 amino acids. This CDR3 is CSLVSGTRYEQYF. CDR3 DNA sequence: TGCAGCTTGGTTAGCGGGACGCGATACGAGCAGTACTTC.

This clonotype came up many times. V usage is TRBV7-3 and J usage is TRBJ2-1, with D unresolved. The ends were cut back, 2 bases at V and 1 base at J, with 6 bases in the middle. CDR1 and CDR2 (germline): SGHTA, FQGTGA. The CDR3 extends over 14 amino acids. The CDR3: CASSLGRSYNEQFF. The CDR3 region has the DNA TGTGCCAGCAGCTTAGGGCGGTCCTACAATGAGCAGTTCTTC.

This clonotype was counted many times. One base away lies a much larger clone, so this may be a sequencing read error. The V and J genes are TRBV20-1 and TRBJ2-7; 7 bases match TRBD1. Per germline, CDR1 DFQATT and CDR2 SNEGSKA (reference sequence). Trimming took 5 bases from V and 2 from J; bases not matched to a gene: 12. This CDR3 comprises 15 residues. Here the CDR3 DNA reads TGCAGTGCTGGAGGCCTACTTGGGACAGCCTACGAGCAGTACTTC. Its protein product is CSAGGLLGTAYEQYF.

This clonotype was seen at least ten times. The rearrangement links TRBV19 to TRBJ2-7, with 10 bases lining up with TRBD2. V shed 4 bases, J shed 0 bases, and the junction held 6 bases outside the gene matches. Germline-derived CDR1 and CDR2 are LNHDA and SQIVND (reference sequence). The length of the CDR3 is 16 residues. The CDR3 region is CASSTSTSGDSYEQYF. The CDR3 bases are TGTGCCAGTAGTACCTCCACTAGCGGGGACTCCTACGAGCAGTACTTC.

Concerning this clonotype itself: The germline gene is not matched at one end of the junction; a read error may be the cause. V gene TRBV7-3 combines with J gene TRBJ1-1; D gene uncertain. The germline CDR1 and CDR2 sequences are SGHTA and FQGTGA. The CDR3 runs 13 residues. The CDR3 spells CARSLQVNTEAFF. For the CDR3, the DNA is TGTGCCCGCAGCTTACAAGTGAACACTGAAGCTTTCTTT.

Many counts were recorded for this clonotype. The chain links TRBV29-1 to TRBJ1-2, with a possible D match to TRBD1 (5 bases). Germline CDR1 SQVTM, CDR2 ANQGSEA. Deletions cut 5 bases from V and 1 base from J, with 8 bases between. This CDR3 region has 12 residues. The CDR3 DNA reads as TGCAGCGTTAGGGACGGTAACTATGGCTACACCTTC. Amino acid sequence: CSVRDGNYGYTF.

This clonotype was observed many times. V and J are TRBV28 and TRBJ2-6; 7 bases are a match to TRBD1. The germline gives CDR1 MDHEN, CDR2 SYDVKM. V dropped 4 bases and J dropped 3; count of bases not matched to a gene: 3. CDR3 length equals 15 residues. Here the CDR3 reads CASSSQGVGANVLTF. The CDR3 DNA sequence: TGTGCCAGCAGTTCCCAGGGGGTTGGGGCCAACGTCCTGACTTTC.

This clonotype was found a few times. The rearrangement joins TRBV30 to TRBJ1-1, with 9 nucleotides matching TRBD1. The CDR3 loop spans 14 amino acids. The V gene's germline CDR1 is GTSNPN and CDR2 SVGIG (reference sequence). Trimming cost V 5 bases and J 3 bases; bases outside gene matches: 7. The CDR3 reads CAWRGQGRDTEAFF. In DNA, the CDR3 is TGTGCCTGGCGAGGACAGGGGAGGGACACTGAAGCTTTCTTT.

The chain has TRBV7-9 and TRBJ1-1, with TRBD1 identical over 9 bases. J lost 11 bases, V lost 5 bases, and 6 bases had no gene match. The CDR3 is made up of 12 amino acids. Germline-derived CDR1 and CDR2 are SEHNR and FQNEAQ (reference sequence). The CDR3 loop is CASSKRDRVAFF. CDR3 DNA sequence: TGTGCCAGCAGCAAGCGGGACAGGGTGGCTTTCTTT.

The chain links TRBV7-2 to TRBJ1-3; tentative D call: TRBD1 (6 bases). CDR3 length: 14 residues. Trimming cost V 5 bases and J 7 bases, with 15 bases left between them. Germline V CDR1 and CDR2: SGHTA, FQGNSA. CDR3: CASSRGGMMNTIYF. The CDR3 bases are TGTGCCAGCAGCAGGGGGGGGATGATGAACACCATATATTTT.

This clonotype was picked up many times. The J gene is TRBJ1-5, the V gene TRBV2; D is perhaps TRBD1 (5 bases). Germline V gives CDR1 SNHLY, CDR2 FYNNEI. V shed 5 bases and J shed 1 base, with 12 bases lying between them. This CDR3 is built from 15 residues. The CDR3 region is CASSPGTVSNQPQHF. CDR3 DNA sequence: TGTGCCAGCAGTCCCGGGACGGTGAGCAATCAGCCCCAGCATTTT.

Only a few counts were recorded for this clonotype. V is TRBV6-1 and J is TRBJ2-5, with a possible D match to TRBD1 (6 bases). Germline V gene sequence: CDR1 MNHNS, CDR2 SASEGT. The CDR3 sequence is 14 residues long. The V gene lost 7 bases and the J gene lost 9 bases, with 21 bases spanning the gap. The CDR3 reads CASTLGGSRGPQYF. DNA of the CDR3: TGTGCCAGCACTTTAGGGGGTTCGCGAGGGCCCCAGTACTTC.

The rearrangement uses TRBV19 and TRBJ1-5, with a weak D call TRBD1 (5 bases). CDR3 size: 14 residues. With 1 base removed from V and 2 bases from J, the gap between germline ends came to 6 bases. Germline lookup yields CDR1 LNHDA and CDR2 SQIVND (reference sequence). The DNA for the CDR3 is TGTGCCAGTAGTATAGTAGGGGGCAATCAGCCCCAGCATTTT. Its translation: CASSIVGGNQPQHF.

The CDR3 DNA follows: TGTGCCACCAGTGAGCGGGACGGGACCGGGGAGCTGTTTTTT. It translates to CATSERDGTGELFF. This chain uses TRBV24-1 with TRBJ2-2, with D possibly TRBD2 on 6 matching bases. Germline V gene data show CDR1 as KGHDR and CDR2 as SFDVKD. V lost 4 bases and J lost 5, with 10 bases in between. This CDR3 region has 14 residues.

Ten or more counts support this clonotype. The rearrangement uses TRBV6-5 and TRBJ2-6; a weak D match, TRBD2 (7 bases). This CDR3 contains 20 residues. V was pared by 0 bases and J by 4 bases, with 22 bases between. Germline assignment: CDR1 MNHEY and CDR2 SVGAGI. CDR3 region: CASSYSNGGALLPGANVLTF. In nucleotides, the CDR3 is TGTGCCAGCAGTTACTCGAATGGGGGGGCGCTCTTACCCGGGGCCAACGTCCTGACTTTC.

This clonotype was observed a single time. This chain links TRBV5-1 with TRBJ1-3; no clear D. From germline, CDR1 is SGHRS and CDR2 YFSETQ. Deletions cut 0 bases from V and 4 bases from J, with 11 bases between. The CDR3 consists of 15 residues. The CDR3 spells CASSLEPGEGNTIYF. As DNA, the CDR3 is TGCGCCAGCAGCTTGGAGCCAGGCGAAGGAAACACCATATATTTT.

In this sample, this clonotype turned up many times. The V and J genes are TRBV28 and TRBJ1-3, with D unresolved. The CDR3 is 16 amino acids. The V gene lost 6 bases and the J gene lost 2 bases, with 17 bases spanning the gap. Germline V gene data show CDR1 as MDHEN and CDR2 as SYDVKM. CDR3 sequence (DNA): TGTGCCAGCAGCACCTCCGGGGAGACCGCTGGAAACACCATATATTTT. This encodes CASSTSGETAGNTIYF.

This clonotype showed up many times. V gene TRBV6-5 combines with J gene TRBJ2-7; D assignment may be TRBD1 or TRBD2 (5 bases each). The CDR3 length is 15 residues. The V gene's germline CDR1 is MNHEY and CDR2 SVGAGI. Deletions cut 8 bases from V and 0 bases from J, with 17 bases between. The CDR3 DNA is TGTGCCAGCCAACCGGAGGCAGGGAGCTCCTACGAGCAGTACTTC. This codes for CASQPEAGSSYEQYF.

The rearrangement joins TRBV6-5 to TRBJ1-1; unclear D gene. The CDR3 has 14 residues. V was pared by 0 bases and J by 3 bases, with 8 bases between. CDR1 is MNHEY and CDR2 is SVGAGI in the germline V gene. The CDR3 DNA reads TGTGCCAGCAGTTACTCGGGCAGATACACTGAAGCTTTCTTT. This gives the protein CASSYSGRYTEAFF.

This clonotype has a count of ten or more. The chain employs TRBV7-2 and TRBJ2-7, with D tentatively TRBD1 (5 bases). CDR3 size: 14 residues. Trimming cost V 3 bases and J 1 base, with 10 bases left between them. The V gene's germline CDR1 is SGHTA and CDR2 FQGNSA. CDR3 region: CASSLLRTSYEQYF. The DNA of the CDR3 is TGTGCCAGCAGCTTGCTCCGGACATCCTACGAGCAGTACTTC.